The source of this T cell receptor (beta chain) is a study of a mutant IDH1 vaccine in newly diagnosed glioma. Documented time point: week 35, safety follow-up. Each vaccine dose was 300 ug of mutant IDH1 20-mer peptide, with topical imiquimod. There were eight vaccinations for patients, given in weeks 1, 3, 5, 7, 11, 15, 19 and 23. The protocol was immunoSEQ multiplex PCR, while the TCRdb copy is restricted to in-frame clones and leaves out a portion. The top ten hold roughly 4% of the sample, which has some 57,000 clones, around 80% seen once. Only one count was recorded for this clone. The antigen remains undetermined. This clonotype originated in a woman aged 18-35 years with glioma. Sample: PBMCs, taken from a glioma patient whose treatment included an IDH1 peptide vaccine.

The CDR3 loop reads CASSRDRGKEQYF. In DNA form, the CDR3 reads TGCGCCAGCAGCCGGGACAGGGGAAAAGAGCAGTACTTC. The chain is built from TRBV4-3 and TRBJ2-7; 10 bases line up with TRBD1. There are 13 residues in the CDR3. The trim removed 4 bases at V and 7 bases at J, leaving 4 bases unmatched. Germline V CDR1 and CDR2: LGHNA, YSLEER.